Listed below are T cell receptor beta chains from one sample, sequenced in a study of OX40 agonist ivuxolimab in advanced cancers. Profiling relied on immunoSEQ multiplex PCR, and the TCRdb table lists in-frame clones only, not all of them. Here the sample spans around 67,000 clones, 87% being singletons. The specimen was CD4+ or CD8+ T cells sorted from blood, collected in a trial of the OX40 agonist ivuxolimab. The origin of the receptors is an adult with an advanced solid tumor such as melanoma, head and neck, liver or kidney cancer. Both conserved end residues are trimmed from each CDR3. The order of the fields is D gene, V gene, CDR3 protein. A D gene is named only where the DNA matches it firmly.

>-|TRBV23-1
ASSQGGFLYGYT
>TRBD2|TRBV28
ASSLPGTSGSYEQY
>-|TRBV5-1
ASSRDGANEKLF
>-|TRBV29-1
SAIRTGNTGELF
>-|TRBV28
ASSLGPLYGYT
>-|TRBV4-1
ASRRVRGEKLF
>-|TRBV19
ASNLRGPYGYT
>-|TRBV7-2
ASSLGGISPLH
>-|TRBV5-1
ASSLPGSSYNEQF
>TRBD1|TRBV27
ASSLPGTGNEKAF
>TRBD2|TRBV19
ASRTRLTDTQY
>-|TRBV6-4
ASSPREAKNIQY
>TRBD1|TRBV7-2
ASRTTGGAGTEAF
>-|TRBV5-1
ATRDTPGPTDTQY
>-|TRBV9
ASSVGRGETQY
>-|TRBV6-4
ASSDSIGLFCFPNYGYT
>TRBD1|TRBV18
ASSPEQGSYNEQF
>-|TRBV15
ATSRDPSREQF
>-|TRBV21-1
ASNRDRDRYEQY
>-|TRBV7-3
ASSLTGSGGELF
>-|TRBV5-6
ASSLQGPGELF
>TRBD2|TRBV9
ASSVSGRADTQY
>-|TRBV18
ASSPATGANTEAF
>TRBD2|TRBV5-1
ASSLLPRGTSGTTDTQY